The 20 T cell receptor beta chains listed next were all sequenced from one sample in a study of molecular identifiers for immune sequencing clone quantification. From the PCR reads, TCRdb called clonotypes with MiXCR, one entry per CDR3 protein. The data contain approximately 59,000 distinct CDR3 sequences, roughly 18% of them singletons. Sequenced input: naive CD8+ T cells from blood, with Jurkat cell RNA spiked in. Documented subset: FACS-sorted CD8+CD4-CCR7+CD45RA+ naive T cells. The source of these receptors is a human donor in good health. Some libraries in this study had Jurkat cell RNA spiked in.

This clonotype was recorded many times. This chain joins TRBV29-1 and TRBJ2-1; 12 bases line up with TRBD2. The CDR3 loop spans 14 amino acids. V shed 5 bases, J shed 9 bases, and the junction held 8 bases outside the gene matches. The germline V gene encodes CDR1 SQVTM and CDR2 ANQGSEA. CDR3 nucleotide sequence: TGCAGCGTTAGACTAGCGGGAGCGTTCGGTGAGCAGTTCTTC. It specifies CSVRLAGAFGEQFF.

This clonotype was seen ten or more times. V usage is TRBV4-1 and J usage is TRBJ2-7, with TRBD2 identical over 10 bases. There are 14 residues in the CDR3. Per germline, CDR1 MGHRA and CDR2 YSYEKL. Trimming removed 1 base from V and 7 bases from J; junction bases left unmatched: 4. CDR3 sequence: CASSQGLAGGEQYF. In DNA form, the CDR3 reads TGCGCCAGCAGCCAAGGACTAGCGGGTGGTGAGCAGTACTTC.

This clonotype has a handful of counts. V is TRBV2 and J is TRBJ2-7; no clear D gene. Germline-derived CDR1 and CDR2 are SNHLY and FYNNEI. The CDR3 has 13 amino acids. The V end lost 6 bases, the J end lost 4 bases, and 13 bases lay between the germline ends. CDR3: CASRSQGLYEQYF. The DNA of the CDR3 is TGTGCCAGCAGGTCCCAAGGGTTATACGAGCAGTACTTC.

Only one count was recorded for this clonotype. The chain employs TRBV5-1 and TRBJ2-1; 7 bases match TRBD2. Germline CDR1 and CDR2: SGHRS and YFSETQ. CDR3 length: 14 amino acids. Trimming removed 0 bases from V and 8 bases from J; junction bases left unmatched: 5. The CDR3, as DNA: TGCGCCAGCAGCTTGGGACTAGCAGCGGATGAGCAGTTCTTC. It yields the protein CASSLGLAADEQFF.

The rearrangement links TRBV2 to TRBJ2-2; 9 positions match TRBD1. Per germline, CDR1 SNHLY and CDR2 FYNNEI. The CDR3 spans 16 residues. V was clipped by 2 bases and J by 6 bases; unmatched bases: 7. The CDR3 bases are TGTGCCAGCAGTGAACTGGGACAGGGTCTTGCCGGGGAGCTGTTTTTT. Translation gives CASSELGQGLAGELFF.

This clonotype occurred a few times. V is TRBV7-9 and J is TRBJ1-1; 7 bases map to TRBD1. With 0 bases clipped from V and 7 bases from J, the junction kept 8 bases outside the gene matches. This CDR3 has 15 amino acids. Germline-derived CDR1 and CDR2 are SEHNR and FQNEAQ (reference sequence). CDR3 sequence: CASSLAEQGDYEAFF. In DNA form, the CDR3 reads TGTGCCAGCAGCTTAGCGGAGCAGGGGGATTATGAAGCTTTCTTT.

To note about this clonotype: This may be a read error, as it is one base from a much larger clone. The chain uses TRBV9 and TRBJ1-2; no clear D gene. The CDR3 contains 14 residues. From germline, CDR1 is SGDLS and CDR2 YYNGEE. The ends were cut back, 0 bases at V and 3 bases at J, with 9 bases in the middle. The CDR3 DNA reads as TGTGCCAGCAGCGTAGCTGCAAGGGACTATGGCTACACCTTC. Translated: CASSVAARDYGYTF.

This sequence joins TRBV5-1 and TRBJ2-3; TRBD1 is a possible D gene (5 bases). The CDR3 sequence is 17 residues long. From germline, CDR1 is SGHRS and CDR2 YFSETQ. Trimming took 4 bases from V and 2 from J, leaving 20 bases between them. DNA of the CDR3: TGCGCCAGCAGCCGCCAGGGCTGGGGATCCCTCACAGATACGCAGTATTTT. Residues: CASSRQGWGSLTDTQYF.

CDR3 loop: CASTPGPSQYF. In DNA, the CDR3 is TGTGCCAGCACTCCAGGCCCCTCCCAGTACTTC. V gene TRBV12-3 or TRBV12-4 combines with J gene TRBJ2-5, with D hard to call. The CDR3 covers 11 residues. V gave up 7 bases and J gave up 9 bases, with 12 bases separating them.

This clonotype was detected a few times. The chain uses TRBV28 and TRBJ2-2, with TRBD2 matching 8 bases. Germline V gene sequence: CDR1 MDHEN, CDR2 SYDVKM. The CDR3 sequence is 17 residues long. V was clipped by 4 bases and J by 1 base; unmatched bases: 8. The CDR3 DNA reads TGTGCCAGCAGTTCACCCCGGGGGGGGGTGAACACCGGGGAGCTGTTTTTT. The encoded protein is CASSSPRGGVNTGELFF.

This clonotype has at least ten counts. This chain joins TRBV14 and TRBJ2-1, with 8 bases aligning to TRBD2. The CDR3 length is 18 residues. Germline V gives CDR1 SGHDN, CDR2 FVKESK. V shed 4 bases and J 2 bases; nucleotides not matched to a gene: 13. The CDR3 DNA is TGTGCCAGCAGCCCCGGACGACTAGCGCCCAGTACCTACAATGAGCAGTTCTTC. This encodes CASSPGRLAPSTYNEQFF.

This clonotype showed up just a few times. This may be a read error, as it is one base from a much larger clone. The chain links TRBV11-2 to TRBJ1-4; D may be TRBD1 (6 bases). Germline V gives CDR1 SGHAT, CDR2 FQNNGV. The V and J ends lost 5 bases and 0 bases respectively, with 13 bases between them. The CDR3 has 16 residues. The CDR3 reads CASSPGQYATNEKLFF. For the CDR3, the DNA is TGTGCCAGCAGCCCCGGACAGTATGCAACTAATGAAAAACTGTTTTTT.

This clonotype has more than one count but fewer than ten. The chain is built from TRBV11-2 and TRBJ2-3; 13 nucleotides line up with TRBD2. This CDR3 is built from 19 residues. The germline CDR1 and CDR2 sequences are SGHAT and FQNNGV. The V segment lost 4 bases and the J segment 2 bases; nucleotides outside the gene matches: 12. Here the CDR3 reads CASSSRLAGGRGATDTQYF. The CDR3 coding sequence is TGTGCCAGCAGCTCCCGACTAGCGGGAGGCCGGGGGGCCACAGATACGCAGTATTTT. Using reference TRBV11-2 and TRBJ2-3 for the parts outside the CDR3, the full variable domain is EAGVAQSPRYKIIEKRQSVAFWCNPISGHATLYWYQQILGQGPKLLIQFQNNGVVDDSQLPKDRFSAERLKGVDSTLKIQPAKLEDSAVYLCASSSRLAGGRGATDTQYFGPGTRLTVL.

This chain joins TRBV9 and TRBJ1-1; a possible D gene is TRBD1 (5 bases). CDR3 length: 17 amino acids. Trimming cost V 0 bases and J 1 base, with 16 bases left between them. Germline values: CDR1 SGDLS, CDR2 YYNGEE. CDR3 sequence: CASSVGSGSRANTEAFF. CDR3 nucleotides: TGTGCCAGCAGCGTAGGGTCGGGGAGCAGGGCGAACACTGAAGCTTTCTTT.

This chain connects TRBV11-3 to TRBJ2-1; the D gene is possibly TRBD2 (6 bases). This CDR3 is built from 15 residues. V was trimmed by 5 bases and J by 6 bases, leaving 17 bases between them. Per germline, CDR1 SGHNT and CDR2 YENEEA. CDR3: CASSIRDSPPNEQFF. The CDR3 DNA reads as TGTGCCAGCAGCATCCGGGACTCACCGCCCAATGAGCAGTTCTTC. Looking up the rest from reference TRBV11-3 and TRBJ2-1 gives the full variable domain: EAGVVQSPRYKIIEKKQPVAFWCNPISGHNTLYWYLQNLGQGPELLIRYENEEAVDDSQLPKDRFSAERLKGVDSTLKIQPAELGDSAVYLCASSIRDSPPNEQFFGPGTRLTVL.

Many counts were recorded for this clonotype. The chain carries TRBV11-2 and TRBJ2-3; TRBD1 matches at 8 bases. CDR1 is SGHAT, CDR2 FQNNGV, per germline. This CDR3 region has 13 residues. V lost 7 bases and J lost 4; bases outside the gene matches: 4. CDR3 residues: CASNRQGSDTQYF. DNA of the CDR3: TGTGCCAGCAACCGACAGGGGTCAGATACGCAGTATTTT.

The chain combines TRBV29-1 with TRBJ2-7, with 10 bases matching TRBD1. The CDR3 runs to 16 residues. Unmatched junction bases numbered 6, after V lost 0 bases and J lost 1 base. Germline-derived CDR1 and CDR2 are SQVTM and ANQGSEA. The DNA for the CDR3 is TGCAGCGTTGAAGACTCGGACAGGGGGTTATCCTACGAGCAGTACTTC. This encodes CSVEDSDRGLSYEQYF.

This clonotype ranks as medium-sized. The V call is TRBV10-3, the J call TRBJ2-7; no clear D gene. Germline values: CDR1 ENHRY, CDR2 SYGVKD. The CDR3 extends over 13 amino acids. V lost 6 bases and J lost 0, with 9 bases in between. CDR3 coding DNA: TGTGCCATCAGGGCGGATAACTCCTACGAGCAGTACTTC. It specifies CAIRADNSYEQYF.

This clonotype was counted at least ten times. The CDR3 sequence: CASSHSDRAFEQYF. CDR3 nucleotide sequence: TGCGCCAGCAGCCACTCGGACAGGGCTTTCGAGCAGTACTTC. The chain recombines TRBV4-1 with TRBJ2-7, with 8 bases lining up with TRBD1. The CDR3 is made up of 14 amino acids. CDR1 and CDR2 (germline): MGHRA, YSYEKL. The V gene end was trimmed by 3 bases and the J gene end by 6 bases; junction bases not matched to a gene: 7.

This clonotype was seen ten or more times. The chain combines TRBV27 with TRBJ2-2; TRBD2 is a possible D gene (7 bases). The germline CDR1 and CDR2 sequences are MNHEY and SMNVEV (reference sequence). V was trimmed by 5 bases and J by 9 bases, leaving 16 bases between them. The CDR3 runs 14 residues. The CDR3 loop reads CASSRGGGGRELFF. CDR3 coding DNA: TGTGCCAGCAGTCGCGGGGGCGGAGGCCGGGAGCTGTTTTTT.